The clone carrying this T cell receptor (beta chain) was counted once. Antigen: not known. This CDR3 has 15 amino acids. Ipilimumab-mediated CTLA-4 blockade plus focal radiation was given to patients having chemo-refractory metastatic non-small-cell lung cancer. Measured with immunoSEQ multiplex PCR; TCRdb has only the in-frame clones, and not every one. The sample yields about 68,000 clones, less than 80% seen once. The data belong to a study of radiotherapy plus CTLA-4 blockade in lung cancer. Across the study: Objective responses emerged in around 19% of patients, and around 31% attained disease control.

Overall study findings and caveats: Best predicting response, reportedly, were early blood T cell clone dynamics, with interferon-beta. Expansion of tumor-derived TCR clones was observed in blood after radiotherapy plus ipilimumab.

V usage is TRBV21-1 and J usage is TRBJ2-7; TRBD1, the D gene given by the table, was not confirmed from the DNA. TRBV21-1 counts as a pseudogene. This TCR derives from a human donor with non-small cell lung cancer who had a complete response to radiotherapy plus ipilimumab. The specimen was peripheral blood, collected from a patient treated with radiotherapy plus ipilimumab. The CDR3 DNA reads TGTGCCAGCAGCATGGGGCAGGCCTCCTCCTACGAGCAGTACGTC. Translating it yields CASSMGQASSYEQYV.